The 30 T cell receptor beta chains in this list originate from one sample, sequenced in a study of blood T cell repertoires in COVID-19. The data were produced by immunoSEQ multiplex PCR, yet TCRdb's version contains in-frame clones alone and is incomplete. The sample carries roughly 73,000 clones, about four fifths recorded once. Sequencing was carried out using peripheral blood. The source of these receptors is a human donor in a cohort sampled during active COVID-19.

The chain joins TRBV24-1 to TRBJ1-2; no firm D call. The CDR3 runs to 17 residues. V was shortened by 9 bases and J by 4 bases, with 26 bases between the two germline ends. CDR1 KGHDR and CDR2 SFDVKD come from the germline V gene. The CDR3 DNA is TGTGCCACCCGGTGGAGGGTCATTAAGGGCAACTTCTATGGCTACACCTTC. Protein sequence: CATRWRVIKGNFYGYTF.

The gene calls are TRBV7-2 and TRBJ2-7, with 8 bases matching TRBD2. Germline loops: CDR1 SGHTA, CDR2 FQGNSA. Trimming took 4 bases from V and 6 from J; bases not matched to a gene: 11. The CDR3 is 15 amino acids. The CDR3 nucleotides are TGTGCCAGCAGCTCGACGTGGGCTAGCGGGCTCGAGCAGTACTTC. This sequence encodes CASSSTWASGLEQYF.

This clone turned up a few times. The genes are TRBV5-1 and TRBJ1-1; D is unresolved. Germline CDR1 and CDR2: SGHRS and YFSETQ. The V gene lost 0 bases and the J gene lost 0 bases, with 6 bases spanning the gap. The CDR3 runs 14 residues. CDR3 DNA: TGCGCCAGCAGCTTGGTTGCAGTGAACACTGAAGCTTTCTTT. Protein sequence: CASSLVAVNTEAFF.

V usage is TRBV30 and J usage is TRBJ1-4; D unresolved. The germline V gene encodes CDR1 GTSNPN and CDR2 SVGIG (reference sequence). Trimming removed 3 bases at V and 4 bases at J, with 12 bases between. The CDR3 length is 14 residues. The CDR3 loop is CAWRRGGYNEKLFF. The CDR3 nucleotides are TGTGCCTGGAGACGCGGAGGGTATAATGAAAAACTGTTTTTT.

The V call is TRBV5-1, the J call TRBJ2-5; TRBD2 aligns across 10 bases. The V and J ends lost 9 bases and 5 bases, in that order; junction bases with no gene match: 16. The germline CDR1 and CDR2 sequences are SGHRS and YFSETQ. The CDR3 is 16 residues long. CDR3 sequence: CATAPASGSSWETQYF. CDR3 bases: TGCGCCACCGCCCCTGCTAGCGGGAGTAGCTGGGAGACCCAGTACTTC.

V is TRBV5-1 and J is TRBJ2-2; TRBD2 aligns across 8 bases. Losses at the gene ends were 4 bases for V and 2 bases for J; bases not matched to a gene: 7. From germline, CDR1 is SGHRS and CDR2 YFSETQ. CDR3 length: 16 residues. The CDR3 spells CASSNMGLVNTGELFF. The CDR3 bases are TGCGCCAGCAGCAACATGGGACTAGTTAACACCGGGGAGCTGTTTTTT.

CDR3: CASSLGRDTDTQYF. CDR3 nucleotides: TGTGCCAGCAGCTTGGGGAGGGATACAGATACGCAGTATTTT. The rearrangement links TRBV5-4 to TRBJ2-3, with a possible D match to TRBD2 (6 bases). V lost 0 bases, J lost 3 bases, and 8 bases lay in between. The CDR3 covers 14 residues. In germline, CDR1 is SGHNT, CDR2 YYREEE (reference sequence).

This chain links TRBV18 with TRBJ1-1, with D possibly being TRBD1 (6 bases). Trimming left V 2 bases short and J 6 bases short, with 16 bases between. Looked up from germline, CDR1 is KGHSH and CDR2 is LQKENI. CDR3 size: 15 residues. This CDR3 reads CASSPIAGRGSEAFF. The CDR3 DNA is TGTGCCAGCTCACCAATCGCAGGGAGGGGGTCTGAAGCTTTCTTT. The full variable domain, its missing parts supplied by reference TRBV18 and TRBJ1-1, is NAGVMQNPRHLVRRRGQEARLRCSPMKGHSHVYWYRQLPEEGLKFMVYLQKENIIDESGMPKERFSAEFPKEGPSILRIQQVVRGDSAAYFCASSPIAGRGSEAFFGQGTRLTVV.

The chain carries TRBV4-2 and TRBJ1-6; 8 nucleotides align to TRBD1. CDR1 and CDR2 from the germline V gene are LGHNA and YNFKEQ. With 6 bases clipped from V and 6 bases from J, the junction kept 10 bases outside the gene matches. CDR3 length equals 16 residues. This CDR3 reads CASRGSGTGLNSPLHF. The CDR3 DNA sequence: TGTGCCAGCAGGGGCTCCGGGACAGGCCTTAATTCACCCCTCCACTTT.

The rearrangement uses TRBV19 and TRBJ1-2, with TRBD1 matching 7 bases. The CDR3 has 15 residues. With 4 bases clipped from V and 0 bases from J, the junction kept 5 bases outside the gene matches. Germline CDR1 is LNHDA and CDR2 is SQIVND (reference sequence). For the CDR3, the DNA is TGTGCCAGTAGTAGGACAGGCGGGACTAACTATGGCTACACCTTC. Protein sequence: CASSRTGGTNYGYTF.

The gene calls are TRBV5-1 and TRBJ2-5, with a tentative D call TRBD1 (7 bases). Trimming took 0 bases from V and 5 from J, leaving 14 bases between them. Germline lookup yields CDR1 SGHRS and CDR2 YFSETQ. The CDR3 has 15 residues. The CDR3 protein is CASSLVGGGGETQYF. The CDR3 DNA is TGCGCCAGCAGCTTGGTAGGAGGGGGCGGGGAGACCCAGTACTTC.

This clone was seen a handful of times. The CDR3 DNA reads as TGTGCCACGCAACCGGGACAGGGGGCCGGTGAAGCTTTCTTT. Translation: CATQPGQGAGEAFF. V usage is TRBV10-3 and J usage is TRBJ1-1; 12 bases align to TRBD1. CDR3 length: 14 amino acids. Losses at the gene ends were 10 bases for V and 7 bases for J; bases not matched to a gene: 10. CDR1 and CDR2 (germline): ENHRY, SYGVKD.

V is TRBV5-1 and J is TRBJ1-1; tentative D call: TRBD1 (5 bases). Germline V gene data show CDR1 as SGHRS and CDR2 as YFSETQ. The V gene lost 5 bases and the J gene lost 0 bases, with 11 bases spanning the gap. The CDR3 consists of 14 residues. DNA of the CDR3: TGCGCCAGCAGGGACAATTACATGAACACTGAAGCTTTCTTT. This encodes CASRDNYMNTEAFF.

The chain has TRBV5-4 and TRBJ1-2; 7 positions match TRBD1. The CDR3 covers 13 residues. Looked up from germline, CDR1 is SGHNT and CDR2 is YYREEE (reference sequence). The V gene end was trimmed by 3 bases and the J gene end by 8 bases; junction bases not matched to a gene: 7. CDR3 DNA sequence: TGTGCCAGCAGCTACCAGGGGGGTTTGGGCTACACCTTC. As protein: CASSYQGGLGYTF.

This clone was found a few times. The V gene is TRBV13, the J gene TRBJ2-7; D possibly corresponds to TRBD2 (7 bases). V gave up 9 bases and J gave up 2 bases, with 17 bases separating them. From germline, CDR1 is PRHDT and CDR2 FYEKMQ (reference sequence). The CDR3 has 14 residues. For the CDR3, the DNA is TGTGCCAGTTCGTCGGGGGGCGAAACCTACGAGCAGTACTTC. Its protein product is CASSSGGETYEQYF.

This chain connects TRBV11-1 to TRBJ2-2, with 7 bases fitting TRBD2. This CDR3 has 14 residues. Germline lookup yields CDR1 SGHAT and CDR2 FQDESV (reference sequence). J was trimmed by 6 bases and V by 4 bases; bases with no gene match: 5. CDR3 DNA: TGTGCCAGCAGCTCTTGGGCGGGAGCCGGGGAGCTGTTTTTT. It yields the protein CASSSWAGAGELFF.

As for this clone: Other DNA variants within this sample encode the same CDR3. DNA for the CDR3: TGTGCCAGCTCACCGGACAGGGGTGGCAATCAGCCCCAGCATTTT. Residues: CASSPDRGGNQPQHF. The rearrangement joins TRBV18 to TRBJ1-5; 9 bases line up with TRBD1. CDR3 length equals 15 residues. Germline CDR1 is KGHSH and CDR2 is LQKENI. The trim removed 3 bases at V and 2 bases at J, leaving 2 bases unmatched. Full variable domain (missing parts from reference TRBV18 and TRBJ1-5): NAGVMQNPRHLVRRRGQEARLRCSPMKGHSHVYWYRQLPEEGLKFMVYLQKENIIDESGMPKERFSAEFPKEGPSILRIQQVVRGDSAAYFCASSPDRGGNQPQHFGDGTRLSIL.

The chain recombines TRBV28 with TRBJ2-6; D is possibly TRBD1 (5 bases). The CDR3 is 24 amino acids. V lost 8 bases to trimming and J lost 0 bases, with 38 bases between them. Germline CDR1 MDHEN, CDR2 SYDVKM. CDR3 nucleotide sequence: TGTGCCAGCTTTTTCCCTTCCTCCCGAGCACAGGTAAAAACACGACTCTCTGGGGCCAACGTCCTGACTTTC. This translates into CASFFPSSRAQVKTRLSGANVLTF.

The chain uses TRBV14 and TRBJ1-2; unclear D gene. Germline assignment: CDR1 SGHDN and CDR2 FVKESK. V lost 4 bases, J lost 0 bases, and 12 bases lay in between. CDR3 length equals 15 residues. The CDR3 coding sequence is TGTGCCAGCAGCCTCCGACCGGGAGCTAACTATGGCTACACCTTC. It translates to CASSLRPGANYGYTF.

The DNA for the CDR3 is TGTGCCTGGAGTGCAATCACCGGGACAGGGTACTCTGGGGCCAACGTCCTGACTTTC. This sequence encodes CAWSAITGTGYSGANVLTF. V and J are TRBV30 and TRBJ2-6; TRBD1 agrees at 9 bases. The J segment lost 0 bases and the V segment lost 1 base, leaving 10 bases of the junction unmatched. Germline V lookup: CDR1 GTSNPN, CDR2 SVGIG (reference sequence). The CDR3 has 19 amino acids.

The chain has TRBV19 and TRBJ1-5, with 7 bases aligning to TRBD1. From germline, CDR1 is LNHDA and CDR2 SQIVND (reference sequence). This CDR3 comprises 13 residues. The V and J ends lost 5 bases and 4 bases, in that order; junction bases with no gene match: 2. CDR3 DNA: TGTGCCAGTAGTTGGGACAGAAATCAGCCCCAGCATTTT. Translated: CASSWDRNQPQHF.

This chain connects TRBV5-1 to TRBJ1-1; D is possibly TRBD1 (5 bases). This CDR3 comprises 15 residues. Trimming took 0 bases from V and 8 from J, leaving 17 bases between them. The germline V gene encodes CDR1 SGHRS and CDR2 YFSETQ. CDR3 bases: TGCGCCAGCAGCTTGGAGGGCAGGGATGCCTCCGAAGCTTTCTTT. Its translation is CASSLEGRDASEAFF.

This rearrangement joins TRBV30 to TRBJ2-4; D gene unclear. The length of the CDR3 is 12 residues. The germline V gene has CDR1 GTSNPN and CDR2 SVGIG (reference sequence). Trimming shortened V by 2 bases and J by 5 bases, and 7 bases separated the two germline ends. CDR3: CAWSSGENIQYF. CDR3 bases: TGTGCCTGGAGTTCAGGTGAAAACATTCAGTACTTC. Full variable domain (rest looked up from reference TRBV30 and TRBJ2-4): SQTIHQWPATLVQPVGSPLSLECTVEGTSNPNLYWYRQAAGRGLQLLFYSVGIGQISSEVPQNLSASRPQDRQFILSSKKLLLSDSGFYLCAWSSGENIQYFGAGTRLSVL.

This chain connects TRBV30 to TRBJ1-4, with D uncertain. Looked up from germline, CDR1 is GTSNPN and CDR2 is SVGIG (reference sequence). The CDR3 loop spans 16 amino acids. With 0 bases removed from V and 4 bases from J, the gap between germline ends came to 15 bases. In DNA form, the CDR3 reads TGTGCCTGGAGTGTACAGCGAGGGTTCGGTAATGAAAAACTGTTTTTT. This gives the protein CAWSVQRGFGNEKLFF. The full variable domain, its missing parts supplied by reference TRBV30 and TRBJ1-4, is SQTIHQWPATLVQPVGSPLSLECTVEGTSNPNLYWYRQAAGRGLQLLFYSVGIGQISSEVPQNLSASRPQDRQFILSSKKLLLSDSGFYLCAWSVQRGFGNEKLFFGSGTQLSVL.

The chain has TRBV5-1 and TRBJ1-1, with D possibly being TRBD1 (5 bases). The CDR3 extends over 15 amino acids. Per the germline V gene, CDR1 is SGHRS and CDR2 is YFSETQ. Trimming took 3 bases from V and 5 from J, leaving 17 bases between them. The CDR3: CASSSGRGLETEAFF. CDR3 bases: TGCGCCAGCAGCTCGGGCCGGGGGTTAGAGACTGAAGCTTTCTTT.

The table lists this clone with a count of one. The chain joins TRBV11-2 to TRBJ2-3; the match to TRBD2 covers 7 bases. The CDR3 loop spans 15 amino acids. The ends lost 3 bases at V and 4 bases at J; junction bases unmatched: 7. Germline CDR1 reads SGHAT; CDR2 reads FQNNGV. CDR3 protein: CASSLSGGRSDTQYF. The CDR3 nucleotides read TGTGCCAGCAGCTTGTCGGGAGGCCGTTCAGATACGCAGTATTTT.

CDR3 nucleotides: TGTGCCAGCAGCTTAATTGGGGGCGGCACTGAAGCTTTCTTT. This sequence encodes CASSLIGGGTEAFF. The V gene is TRBV11-2, the J gene TRBJ1-1, with D possibly TRBD1 on 6 matching bases. Trimming took 2 bases from V and 4 from J, leaving 11 bases between them. The CDR3 runs to 14 residues. Germline values: CDR1 SGHAT, CDR2 FQNNGV.

This rearrangement joins TRBV21-1 to TRBJ2-1; the table's D call, TRBD2, has no DNA check behind it. TRBV21-1 is reported as a pseudogene. The CDR3 is 17 residues long. The CDR3 loop reads CASSKAADRGSYNEQFF. For the CDR3, the DNA is TGTGCCAGCAGCAAAGCTGCTGACCGGGGCTCCTACAATGAGCAGTTCTTC.

This clone was counted a single time. The chain combines TRBV5-1 with TRBJ2-7; 13 bases are a match to TRBD2. The CDR3 contains 15 residues. The germline V gene encodes CDR1 SGHRS and CDR2 YFSETQ. V trimming: 2 bases; J trimming: 4 bases; junction bases outside the gene matches: 3. DNA for the CDR3: TGCGCCAGCAGCTTTCGGACTAGCGGGAGTTACGAGCAGTACTTC. Its protein is CASSFRTSGSYEQYF.

This chain connects TRBV4-1 to TRBJ2-3; 8 bases agree with TRBD1. CDR1 and CDR2 from the germline V gene are MGHRA and YSYEKL. V shed 4 bases and J 5 bases; nucleotides not matched to a gene: 8. The CDR3 loop spans 15 amino acids. The CDR3 reads CASSLQGALGDTQYF. The CDR3 DNA follows: TGCGCCAGCAGCCTCCAGGGGGCATTAGGAGATACGCAGTATTTT.